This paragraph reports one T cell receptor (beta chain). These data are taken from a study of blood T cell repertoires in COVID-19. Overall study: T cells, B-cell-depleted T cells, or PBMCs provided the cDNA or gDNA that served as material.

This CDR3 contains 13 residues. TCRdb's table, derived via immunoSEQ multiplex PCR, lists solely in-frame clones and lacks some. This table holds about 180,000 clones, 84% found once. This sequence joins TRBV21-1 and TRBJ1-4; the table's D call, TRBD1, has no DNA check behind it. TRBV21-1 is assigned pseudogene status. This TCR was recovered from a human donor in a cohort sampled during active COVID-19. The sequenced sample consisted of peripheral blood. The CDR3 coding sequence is TGTGCCAGCCAGGGAACAACTAATGAAAAACTGTTTTTT. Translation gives CASQGTTNEKLFF.